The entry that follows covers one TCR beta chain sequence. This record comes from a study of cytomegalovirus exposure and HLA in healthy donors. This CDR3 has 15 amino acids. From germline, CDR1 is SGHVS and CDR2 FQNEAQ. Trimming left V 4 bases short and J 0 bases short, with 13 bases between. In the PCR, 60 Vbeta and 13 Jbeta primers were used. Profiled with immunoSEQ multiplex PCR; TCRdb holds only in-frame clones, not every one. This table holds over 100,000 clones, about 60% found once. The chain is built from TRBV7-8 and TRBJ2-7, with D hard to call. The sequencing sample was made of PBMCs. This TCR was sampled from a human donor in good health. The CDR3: CASSYGGGSSYEQYF. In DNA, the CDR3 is TGTGCCAGCAGCTACGGCGGCGGTAGCTCCTACGAGCAGTACTTC.